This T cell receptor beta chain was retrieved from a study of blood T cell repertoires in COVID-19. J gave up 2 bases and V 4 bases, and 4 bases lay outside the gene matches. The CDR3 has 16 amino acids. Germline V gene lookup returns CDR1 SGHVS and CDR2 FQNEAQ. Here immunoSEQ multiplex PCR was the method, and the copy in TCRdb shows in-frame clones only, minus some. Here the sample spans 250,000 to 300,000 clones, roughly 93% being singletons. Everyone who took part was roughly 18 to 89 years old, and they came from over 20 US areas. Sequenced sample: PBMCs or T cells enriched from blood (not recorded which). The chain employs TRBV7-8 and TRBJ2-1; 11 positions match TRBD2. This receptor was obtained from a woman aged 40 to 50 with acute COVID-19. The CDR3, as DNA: TGTGCCAGCAGCTGGGGACTAGCGGACCCCTACAATGAGCAGTTCTTC. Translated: CASSWGLADPYNEQFF.